Shown below are 21 T cell receptor beta chains from a single sample sequenced in a study of cytomegalovirus exposure and HLA in healthy donors. It was with 60 Vbeta and 13 Jbeta primers that the PCR ran. Data came from immunoSEQ multiplex PCR; TCRdb stores just in-frame clones and leaves some out. This table holds around 74,000 clones, around three quarters found once. The source material was PBMCs. These TCRs come from a man aged 30 to 39 in good health and CMV-seronegative.

This clone appeared once. One junction end does not reproduce the germline sequence, and a read error may be involved. The sample contains more than one DNA sequence encoding this CDR3. The chain carries TRBV30 and TRBJ1-2; the D gene is possibly TRBD1 (6 bases). The germline gives CDR1 GTSNPN, CDR2 SVGIG (reference sequence). The CDR3 contains 14 residues. CDR3 residues: CATFPYRDRAGYTF. As DNA, the CDR3 is TGCGCCACGTTCCCCTACAGGGATAGGGCTGGCTACACCTTC.

The chain joins TRBV9 to TRBJ1-5; maybe TRBD1 (6 bases). Germline loops: CDR1 SGDLS, CDR2 YYNGEE. CDR3 length: 15 amino acids. Trimming took 0 bases from V and 5 from J, leaving 12 bases between them. Here the CDR3 DNA reads TGTGCCAGCAGCGTAGAAGGACAGCCATATCAGCCCCAGCATTTT. Its translation is CASSVEGQPYQPQHF.

The rearrangement joins TRBV10-3 to TRBJ2-3, with D possibly being TRBD1 (5 bases). The germline V and J ends were trimmed by 9 bases and 2 bases, with 15 bases remaining between them. CDR3 length: 14 amino acids. CDR1 and CDR2 (germline): ENHRY, SYGVKD. CDR3 residues: CAISWGEVTDTQYF. In nucleotides, the CDR3 is TGTGCCATTTCCTGGGGCGAGGTCACAGATACGCAGTATTTT.

The chain is built from TRBV6-5 and TRBJ1-3; D might be TRBD1 (5 bases). The CDR3 extends over 15 amino acids. Germline-derived CDR1 and CDR2 are MNHEY and SVGAGI. The V end lost 8 bases, the J end lost 2 bases, and 16 bases lay between the germline ends. In DNA, the CDR3 is TGTGCCAGCCGGGCCTCCAGGGATACTGGAAACACCATATATTTT. It is translated as CASRASRDTGNTIYF.

This clone was found a few times. The chain uses TRBV2 and TRBJ2-7, with TRBD2 identical over 10 bases. The CDR3 covers 13 residues. Looked up from germline, CDR1 is SNHLY and CDR2 is FYNNEI. With V trimmed by 7 bases and J by 3 bases, 3 bases remained unmatched. This CDR3 is CASIWTSGYEQYF. The CDR3 DNA reads TGTGCCAGCATTTGGACTAGCGGCTACGAGCAGTACTTC.

In the case of this clone: Germline is not matched at one junction end, which may reflect a read error. This specimen includes other DNA sequences encoding the same CDR3. The rearrangement links TRBV4-3 to TRBJ1-2; D unclear. The CDR3 loop spans 14 amino acids. Germline V CDR1 and CDR2: LGHNA, YSLEER. CDR3 bases: TGCGCCAGCAGCCAAGACCCACAGTCCTATGGCTACCCCTTC. Translated: CASSQDPQSYGYPF.

The chain couples TRBV7-8 to TRBJ1-4; 9 nucleotides line up with TRBD1. There are 16 residues in the CDR3. Germline V gene lookup returns CDR1 SGHVS and CDR2 FQNEAQ. Losses at the gene ends were 5 bases for V and 11 bases for J; bases not matched to a gene: 15. The CDR3: CASSPRVYRGREKLFF. As DNA, the CDR3 is TGTGCCAGCAGCCCTAGGGTCTACAGGGGGCGTGAGAAACTGTTTTTT.

The chain is built from TRBV2 and TRBJ2-5; 10 bases fit TRBD2. Germline CDR1 reads SNHLY; CDR2 reads FYNNEI. This CDR3 has 14 residues. The V and J ends lost 2 bases and 7 bases, in that order; junction bases with no gene match: 4. CDR3 residues: CASSEPSGSRTQYF. CDR3 nucleotide sequence: TGTGCCAGCAGTGAACCTAGCGGGAGTAGGACCCAGTACTTC.

CDR3 sequence: CASSQISQQPNNEQFF. CDR3 sequence (DNA): TGCGCCAGCAGCCAAATCTCTCAACAACCCAACAATGAGCAGTTCTTC. The V and J genes are TRBV4-1 and TRBJ2-1, with no clear D. The CDR3 runs 16 residues. The V end was cut by 2 bases, the J end by 5 bases, with 16 bases between. CDR1 and CDR2 (germline): MGHRA, YSYEKL.

The rearrangement joins TRBV28 to TRBJ1-4; TRBD1 aligns across 7 bases. The CDR3 is 15 amino acids. Germline V gene lookup returns CDR1 MDHEN and CDR2 SYDVKM. Germline trimming cut 4 bases from V and 6 bases from J; bases unmatched to any gene: 8. The CDR3 is CASSYRDRAYEKLFF. CDR3 nucleotide sequence: TGTGCCAGCAGTTACCGGGACAGAGCTTATGAAAAACTGTTTTTT.

The table lists this clone with a count of one. This chain connects TRBV6-1 to TRBJ2-1, with 11 positions matching TRBD2. This CDR3 spans 15 amino acids. The V and J ends lost 8 bases and 4 bases, in that order; junction bases with no gene match: 7. CDR1 is MNHNS, CDR2 SASEGT, per germline. The CDR3 loop reads CASSGTSGSYNEQFF. The CDR3 region has the DNA TGTGCCAGCTCCGGGACTAGCGGAAGTTACAATGAGCAGTTCTTC.

As for this clone: The junction shows a germline mismatch at one end, possibly a read error. The rearrangement uses TRBV6-6 and TRBJ1-2; 9 bases match TRBD1. CDR1 and CDR2 from the germline V gene are MNHNY and SVGAGI (reference sequence). The CDR3 consists of 13 residues. The CDR3 spells CASRGTGQDGYPF. The CDR3 DNA reads as TGTGCCAGCAGAGGGACAGGGCAAGATGGCTACCCCTTC.

The rearrangement uses TRBV5-8 and TRBJ1-2; D unresolved. Trimming removed 4 bases at V and 8 bases at J, with 9 bases between. The germline V gene encodes CDR1 SGHTS and CDR2 YDEGEE. The CDR3 spans 11 residues. This CDR3 reads CASSPQYGYTF. The CDR3 bases are TGTGCCAGCAGCCCCCAGTACGGCTACACCTTC. Complete variable domain (other parts from reference TRBV5-8 and TRBJ1-2): EAGVTQSPTHLIKTRGQQATLRCSPISGHTSVYWYQQALGLGLQFLLWYDEGEERNRGNFPPRFSGRQFPNYSSELNVNALELEDSALYLCASSPQYGYTFGSGTRLTVV.

The rearrangement links TRBV5-1 to TRBJ2-3; TRBD2 matches at 9 bases. Trimming took 0 bases from V and 2 from J; bases not matched to a gene: 1. This CDR3 spans 15 amino acids. From germline, CDR1 is SGHRS and CDR2 YFSETQ. The CDR3 region has the DNA TGCGCCAGCAGCTTGGGACTAGCGGACACAGATACGCAGTATTTT. Its translation: CASSLGLADTDTQYF. The full variable domain, with the rest looked up from reference TRBV5-1 and TRBJ2-3, is KAGVTQTPRYLIKTRGQQVTLSCSPISGHRSVSWYQQTPGQGLQFLFEYFSETQRNKGNFPGRFSGRQFSNSRSEMNVSTLELGDSALYLCASSLGLADTDTQYFGPGTRLTVL.

V gene TRBV30 combines with J gene TRBJ1-5; weak D call: TRBD1 (5 bases). The CDR3 totals 14 residues. Germline V gives CDR1 GTSNPN, CDR2 SVGIG (reference sequence). V was trimmed by 3 bases and J by 4 bases, leaving 13 bases between them. DNA of the CDR3: TGTGCCTGGAGCGTAGTCGGGGGAAATCAGCCCCAGCATTTT. Amino acids: CAWSVVGGNQPQHF.

V is TRBV7-9 and J is TRBJ1-1; tentatively, D is TRBD1 (6 bases). Looked up from germline, CDR1 is SEHNR and CDR2 is FQNEAQ (reference sequence). This CDR3 is built from 12 residues. Between the trimmed V and J ends, which lost 3 bases and 6 bases, there was a span of 8 bases. CDR3 sequence (DNA): TGTGCCAGCAGCTTTCAGGGGTCTGAAGCTTTCTTT. It translates to CASSFQGSEAFF.

The chain has TRBV4-2 and TRBJ1-2; D gene ambiguous. The germline CDR1 and CDR2 sequences are LGHNA and YNFKEQ. The CDR3 length is 12 residues. Trimming removed 0 bases from V and 8 bases from J, with 7 bases in between. CDR3 DNA: TGTGCCAGCAGCCAAGACTCGAGGGGCTACACCTTC. Protein sequence: CASSQDSRGYTF.

The chain couples TRBV28 to TRBJ2-1; D is perhaps TRBD2 (6 bases). Trimming stripped 7 bases from V and 9 bases from J, with 13 bases between. The CDR3 runs to 12 residues. CDR1 and CDR2 from the germline V gene are MDHEN and SYDVKM. CDR3 sequence: CASTSGLTEQFF. CDR3 nucleotides: TGTGCCAGCACTTCGGGACTGACTGAGCAGTTCTTC.

This clone appeared a few times. The rearrangement joins TRBV7-6 to TRBJ1-4; a possible D gene is TRBD1 (5 bases). The V end lost 2 bases, the J end lost 8 bases, and 9 bases lay between the germline ends. Germline-derived CDR1 and CDR2 are SGHVS and FNYEAQ. CDR3 length: 13 residues. CDR3 sequence: CASSLWGREKLFF. The CDR3 DNA is TGTGCCAGCAGCTTATGGGGCCGGGAAAAACTGTTTTTT.

J is TRBJ1-2 and V is TRBV14, with TRBD1 matching 7 bases. The trim removed 3 bases at V and 2 bases at J, leaving 6 bases unmatched. CDR1 SGHDN and CDR2 FVKESK come from the germline V gene. The CDR3 contains 15 residues. CDR3 in DNA: TGTGCCAGCAGCCATGTACAGGGGTCCAACTATGGCTACACCTTC. Protein sequence: CASSHVQGSNYGYTF.

The V and J genes are TRBV19 and TRBJ1-2; 9 positions agree with TRBD1. The V segment lost 7 bases and the J segment 7 bases; nucleotides outside the gene matches: 10. Germline V CDR1 and CDR2: LNHDA, SQIVND (reference sequence). CDR3 length: 14 residues. The CDR3: CASTLTGGVSGYTF. As DNA, the CDR3 is TGTGCCAGTACTCTTACAGGGGGCGTCTCTGGCTACACCTTC.